One and the same sample provided the 21 T cell receptor beta chains below, sequenced in a study of T-cell memory formation after mild COVID-19. MiXCR, run by TCRdb on the 5' RACE reads, gives a single entry per CDR3 protein. The table shows approximately 60,000 distinct CDR3 sequences, with 9.5% occurring only once. Sequencing used PBMCs or a T cell subset sorted from them (not recorded which). Receptor source: a man aged 18-30 years who had mild COVID-19 (a few samples of this study predate the infection). Cell type and time point are not known.

The sample holds a few counts of this clonotype. This chain connects TRBV9 to TRBJ1-6; no firm D call. The CDR3 is made up of 14 amino acids. Germline V gene sequence: CDR1 SGDLS, CDR2 YYNGEE. V was cut by 3 bases and J by 4 bases, with 8 bases left in between. As DNA, the CDR3 is TGTGCCAGCAGCGAGCAACCTTATAATTCACCCCTCCACTTT. Translation gives CASSEQPYNSPLHF. Using reference TRBV9 and TRBJ1-6 for the parts outside the CDR3, the full variable domain is DSGVTQTPKHLITATGQRVTLRCSPRSGDLSVYWYQQSLDQGLQFLIQYYNGEERAKGNILERFSAQQFPDLHSELNLSSLELGDSALYFCASSEQPYNSPLHFGNGTRLTVT.

The rearrangement joins TRBV4-3 to TRBJ1-6; D is uncertain. This CDR3 contains 16 residues. V was trimmed by 1 base and J by 1 base, leaving 8 bases between them. Germline V gene sequence: CDR1 LGHNA, CDR2 YSLEER. CDR3 protein: CASSQGYGSYNSPLHF. The CDR3, as DNA: TGCGCCAGCAGCCAAGGTTATGGATCCTATAATTCACCCCTCCACTTT.

The chain employs TRBV7-3 and TRBJ2-1; 14 positions match TRBD2. Germline V lookup: CDR1 SGHTA, CDR2 FQGTGA. This CDR3 is 15 amino acids long. V lost 5 bases and J lost 10; bases outside the gene matches: 7. The chain's CDR3 is CASSETSGGAKEQFF. In nucleotides, the CDR3 is TGTGCCAGCAGCGAGACTAGCGGGGGGGCTAAGGAGCAGTTCTTC.

This clonotype was seen a few times. The chain uses TRBV11-1 and TRBJ1-1, with 7 bases fitting TRBD1. Germline CDR1 SGHAT, CDR2 FQDESV (reference sequence). The CDR3 is 14 residues long. V dropped 7 bases and J dropped 1; count of bases not matched to a gene: 6. The DNA of the CDR3 is TGTGCCAGCATGGACAGGTGGAGGAACACTGAAGCTTTCTTT. Residues: CASMDRWRNTEAFF.

This chain uses TRBV4-1 with TRBJ2-1; D is unresolved. CDR3 size: 13 residues. Trimming cost V 4 bases and J 9 bases, with 13 bases left between them. Germline CDR1 reads MGHRA; CDR2 reads YSYEKL. The CDR3 spells CASSPWTGFEQFF. The CDR3 DNA sequence: TGCGCCAGCAGCCCCTGGACCGGGTTTGAGCAGTTCTTC.

The chain joins TRBV6-6 to TRBJ1-2; TRBD1 might be the D (5 bases). The CDR3 has 17 amino acids. The germline V and J ends were trimmed by 2 bases and 1 base, with 17 bases remaining between them. Germline lookup yields CDR1 MNHNY and CDR2 SVGAGI (reference sequence). The CDR3 reads CASSYPTGTGNNYGYTF. The CDR3 DNA follows: TGTGCCAGCAGTTACCCCACGGGGACGGGAAATAACTATGGCTACACCTTC.

This clonotype has only a few counts. The V gene is TRBV7-8, the J gene TRBJ1-2; 8 bases are shared with TRBD1. V gave up 0 bases and J gave up 2 bases; unmatched junction bases: 2. This CDR3 is 15 amino acids long. The germline V gene has CDR1 SGHVS and CDR2 FQNEAQ. The CDR3 bases are TGTGCCAGCAGCTTAGCGCGGACAGGGAACTATGGCTACACCTTC. Residues: CASSLARTGNYGYTF. Based on the CDR3 plus reference TRBV7-8 and TRBJ1-2, the full variable domain is GAGVSQSPRYKVAKRGQDVALRCDPISGHVSLFWYQQALGQGPEFLTYFQNEAQLDKSGLPSDRFFAERPEGSVSTLKIQRTQQEDSAVYLCASSLARTGNYGYTFGSGTRLTVV.

This clonotype was seen at least ten times. CDR3 sequence reads: CASSLGGLLLNTEAFF. As DNA, the CDR3 is TGTGCCAGCAGCTTAGGAGGACTCCTCTTGAACACTGAAGCTTTCTTT. This rearrangement joins TRBV7-2 to TRBJ1-1; D ambiguous. This CDR3 has 16 residues. Per the germline V gene, CDR1 is SGHTA and CDR2 is FQGNSA. The V and J ends lost 1 base and 0 bases respectively, with 12 bases between them.

V and J are TRBV6-5 and TRBJ1-3; 8 nucleotides match TRBD1. Per the germline V gene, CDR1 is MNHEY and CDR2 is SVGAGI. There are 16 residues in the CDR3. V lost 5 bases to trimming and J lost 1 base; unmatched junction nucleotides: 7. CDR3: CASSTGQGHSGNTIYF. CDR3 DNA sequence: TGTGCCAGCAGTACTGGACAGGGCCATTCTGGAAACACCATATATTTT.

There are many counts of this clonotype. V is TRBV7-2 and J is TRBJ2-3; D gene unclear. The CDR3 length is 15 residues. V lost 5 bases, J lost 2 bases, and 14 bases lay in between. The germline gives CDR1 SGHTA, CDR2 FQGNSA. In DNA, the CDR3 is TGTGCCAGCAGCCCCCGTGGTGCAGACACAGATACGCAGTATTTT. It translates to CASSPRGADTDTQYF. Full variable domain (rest looked up from reference TRBV7-2 and TRBJ2-3): GAGVSQSPSNKVTEKGKDVELRCDPISGHTALYWYRQSLGQGLEFLIYFQGNSAPDKSGLPSDRFSAERTGGSVSTLTIQRTQQEDSAVYLCASSPRGADTDTQYFGPGTRLTVL.

V and J are TRBV2 and TRBJ2-7, with 7 nucleotides matching TRBD2. J gave up 3 bases and V 7 bases, and 0 bases lay outside the gene matches. CDR1 is SNHLY, CDR2 FYNNEI, per germline. CDR3 length equals 11 residues. CDR3 in amino acids: CASTSGYEQYF. CDR3 nucleotides: TGTGCCAGCACTAGCGGCTACGAGCAGTACTTC. Using reference TRBV2 and TRBJ2-7 for the parts outside the CDR3, the full variable domain is EPEVTQTPSHQVTQMGQEVILRCVPISNHLYFYWYRQILGQKVEFLVSFYNNEISEKSEIFDDQFSVERPDGSNFTLKIRSTKLEDSAMYFCASTSGYEQYFGPGTRLTVT.

The gene calls are TRBV2 and TRBJ1-5; perhaps TRBD1 as D (6 bases). Germline V gives CDR1 SNHLY, CDR2 FYNNEI. The CDR3 totals 15 residues. Trimming left V 4 bases short and J 2 bases short, with 12 bases between. DNA for the CDR3: TGTGCCAGCAGTGCGGCAGGGGAGGGCAATCAGCCCCAGCATTTT. Translated: CASSAAGEGNQPQHF.

The chain recombines TRBV4-2 with TRBJ2-6; D is perhaps TRBD1 (5 bases). V lost 0 bases, J lost 0 bases, and 15 bases lay in between. The CDR3 contains 19 residues. Germline CDR1 is LGHNA and CDR2 is YNFKEQ. The CDR3 loop reads CASSQEAGSRASGANVLTF. DNA for the CDR3: TGTGCCAGCAGCCAAGAGGCAGGGTCCCGGGCCTCTGGGGCCAACGTCCTGACTTTC.

This clonotype was counted a few times. This rearrangement joins TRBV11-1 to TRBJ2-1, with D perhaps TRBD1 or TRBD2 (6 bases each). Germline V gene lookup returns CDR1 SGHAT and CDR2 FQDESV (reference sequence). Trimming left V 7 bases short and J 3 bases short, with 10 bases between. The CDR3 has 13 residues. The chain's CDR3 is CASNRGHYNEQFF. The CDR3 region has the DNA TGTGCCAGCAACCGGGGGCACTACAATGAGCAGTTCTTC.

This clonotype was recorded a few times. The rearrangement uses TRBV12-3 or TRBV12-4 and TRBJ1-4, with TRBD1 identical over 8 bases. This CDR3 comprises 15 residues. J gave up 10 bases and V 3 bases, and 10 bases lay outside the gene matches. As DNA, the CDR3 is TGTGCCAGCAGTTTGGGGTCCCAAACAGGGGGAAAACTGTTTTTT. It encodes CASSLGSQTGGKLFF.

This clonotype came up a few times. V and J are TRBV7-9 and TRBJ2-5; D call uncertain. The CDR3 runs 11 residues. Per the germline V gene, CDR1 is SEHNR and CDR2 is FQNEAQ (reference sequence). The V gene lost 5 bases and the J gene lost 3 bases, with 4 bases spanning the gap. The CDR3 region is CASSKEETQYF. The CDR3 nucleotides are TGTGCCAGCAGCAAGGAAGAGACCCAGTACTTC.

This clonotype was seen ten or more times. The gene calls are TRBV7-2 and TRBJ2-7; the D is unclear. CDR3 size: 13 residues. The V gene's germline CDR1 is SGHTA and CDR2 FQGNSA. Trimming removed 6 bases at V and 6 bases at J, with 15 bases between. Here the CDR3 DNA reads TGTGCCAGCAGTGAAGGCCCCCTTTCCGAGCAGTACGTC. Its protein is CASSEGPLSEQYV.

The chain uses TRBV5-6 and TRBJ1-1; D unresolved. Germline V gene lookup returns CDR1 SGHDT and CDR2 YYEEEE. The V gene lost 4 bases and the J gene lost 3 bases, with 10 bases spanning the gap. CDR3 length equals 13 residues. CDR3 bases: TGTGCCAGCAGCCCCGACACGGACACTGAAGCTTTCTTT. It yields the protein CASSPDTDTEAFF.

This clonotype showed up many times. The chain links TRBV7-6 to TRBJ1-2; tentative D call: TRBD1 (6 bases). The CDR3 covers 14 residues. Trimming shortened V by 6 bases and J by 4 bases, and 15 bases separated the two germline ends. Germline V gene sequence: CDR1 SGHVS, CDR2 FNYEAQ. The CDR3 loop reads CASSPADRIYGYTF. The CDR3 coding sequence is TGTGCCAGCAGTCCCGCGGACAGAATCTATGGCTACACCTTC.

DNA for the CDR3: TGTGCCAGCAGCGCCCGACTCTTCGGGAATGAGCAGTTCTTC. The encoded protein is CASSARLFGNEQFF. This chain uses TRBV9 with TRBJ2-1; D is unresolved. Germline-derived CDR1 and CDR2 are SGDLS and YYNGEE. This CDR3 comprises 14 residues. The ends were cut back, 3 bases at V and 7 bases at J, with 14 bases in the middle.

The table lists this clonotype with many counts. The chain carries TRBV7-8 and TRBJ2-3; TRBD2 agrees at 9 bases. The germline V gene encodes CDR1 SGHVS and CDR2 FQNEAQ. Unmatched junction bases numbered 10, after V lost 1 base and J lost 2 bases. CDR3 length: 18 amino acids. The CDR3 reads CASSLGRTSGGPTDTQYF. As DNA, the CDR3 is TGTGCCAGCAGCTTAGGCCGAACCAGCGGGGGGCCCACAGATACGCAGTATTTT. The entire variable domain, with the rest obtained from reference TRBV7-8 and TRBJ2-3, is as follows: GAGVSQSPRYKVAKRGQDVALRCDPISGHVSLFWYQQALGQGPEFLTYFQNEAQLDKSGLPSDRFFAERPEGSVSTLKIQRTQQEDSAVYLCASSLGRTSGGPTDTQYFGPGTRLTVL.